This T cell receptor beta chain originates from a study of regulatory T cells in long-lasting Graves disease. As for the study in general: Graves' patients with a new diagnosis had received antithyroid drugs under 3 months.

This clonotype was picked up many times. Relying on iRepertoire HTBI primers and Arm-PCR of CDR3 regions, the team built TCR beta libraries. Each CDR3 protein is one row after TCRdb ran MiXCR on the multiplex PCR reads. In the table there are roughly 560,000 distinct CDR3 sequences, about 12% of which are singletons. Stated time point: newly diagnosed GD, antithyroid drugs for less than 3 months. Scientists built the TCR library using RNA that was extracted from PBMCs. Germline V gene lookup returns CDR1 LGHDT and CDR2 YNNKEL (reference sequence). Trimming removed 4 bases from V and 5 bases from J, with 21 bases in between. This CDR3 spans 16 amino acids. The sample was also reused in another study, on T cells in Graves' hyperthyroidism and ophthalmopathy. Turning to that study: The primer set for the first-round RT-PCR of the TCR CDR3 was HTBI.

The V gene is TRBV3-1, the J gene TRBJ2-7; possibly TRBD1 or TRBD2 for D (5 bases each). This material consisted of peripheral blood mononuclear cells (PBMCs), taken at new diagnosis, from a patient treated with antithyroid drugs. The clonotype originates from a woman younger than 45 with Graves disease. The CDR3 loop reads CASSPRWGSPTHEQYF. The CDR3 coding sequence is TGTGCCAGCAGCCCTAGATGGGGGTCCCCCACTCACGAGCAGTACTTC.